The T cell receptor beta chain under discussion was sequenced for a study of T cell responses to AZD1222 COVID-19 vaccine. Overall study context: Whether given at about 4 or about 12 weeks, second doses were pooled. Study observations and caveats: Repertoires were sampled only after the peak T cell response. Clonal diversity may have been underestimated in mostly white British donors. Epitopes outside B.1.351 and B.1.1.7 mutated regions reportedly drew nearly half of spike TCRs.

Remarks on this clone: Its antigen is unidentified.

Repertoires were generated with immunoSEQ multiplex PCR, while TCRdb's copy carries only in-frame clones and drops some. This table holds 150,000 to 200,000 clones, about nine tenths found once. CDR1 and CDR2 from the germline V gene are ENHRY and SYGVKD. CDR3 size: 17 residues. Trimming took 0 bases from V and 7 from J; bases not matched to a gene: 10. The material sequenced was peripheral blood, taken on day 0 of AZD1222 vaccination. The chain carries TRBV10-3 and TRBJ2-7; 12 bases map to TRBD1. The TCR originated in an adult in good health. CDR3 loop: CAISESGQGARFGEQYF. The CDR3 nucleotides are TGTGCCATCAGTGAGTCGGGACAGGGGGCGCGATTTGGTGAGCAGTACTTC.